Included here is one TCR beta chain sequence, with context. Its target is unknown. These data originate in a study of T cell responses to AZD1222 COVID-19 vaccine. Method: immunoSEQ multiplex PCR; TCRdb's copy keeps in-frame clones and lacks some. This table holds some 110,000 clones, more than 80% found once. Whole-study results and caveats: In a largely white British group with more females than males, clonal diversity was possibly underestimated. It was only after the peak T cell response that any repertoires were sampled.

The CDR3 runs to 18 residues. Germline CDR1 reads SGHRS; CDR2 reads YFSETQ. The V gene lost 4 bases and the J gene lost 0 bases, with 20 bases spanning the gap. The source was peripheral blood, collected on day 0 of AZD1222 vaccination. The V call is TRBV5-1, the J call TRBJ2-1; tentatively, D is TRBD2 (6 bases). This clonotype was obtained from an adult in good health. In DNA form, the CDR3 reads TGCGCCAGCAGCCAATTAGGGGCTAGCGACAGCTCCTACAATGAGCAGTTCTTC. As protein: CASSQLGASDSSYNEQFF.